This TCR beta chain was recorded in a study of Tregs in tolerant kidney transplant recipients. This clone was detected only once. Its antigen is not known. Unstimulated Tregs (CD4+CD25+CD127-) and CD4+CD25- non-Tregs were sorted from PBMCs. The junction had 9 bases not matched to a gene; V was cut back by 5 bases and J by 6 bases. CDR3 length equals 14 residues. Germline-derived CDR1 and CDR2 are SGHTA and FQGNSA. Repertoires were generated with immunoSEQ multiplex PCR, while TCRdb's copy carries only in-frame clones and drops some. Altogether about 73,000 clones are present, around 90% being singletons, with the ten largest covering 0.34%. Findings of the study overall: Tolerant patients' donor-specific Tregs expanded beyond overall Tregs, suggesting antigen-driven growth. Biological reproducibility was not directly addressed, but technical replication error appeared minimal.

The origin of this receptor is a human donor who received a combined kidney and bone marrow transplant. The sample in question was Tregs from blood, obtained before the transplant. This chain connects TRBV7-2 to TRBJ2-7, with 8 bases lining up with TRBD1. The CDR3 DNA follows: TGTGCCAGCAGCCCCCGGACAGGGAACCGCGAGCAGTACTTC. This sequence encodes CASSPRTGNREQYF. Filled out from reference TRBV7-2 and TRBJ2-7, the complete variable domain reads GAGVSQSPSNKVTEKGKDVELRCDPISGHTALYWYRQSLGQGLEFLIYFQGNSAPDKSGLPSDRFSAERTGGSVSTLTIQRTQQEDSAVYLCASSPRTGNREQYFGPGTRLTVT.